Given below is one T cell receptor beta chain in context. Its cognate antigen is unknown. These data belong to a study of T cells in Graves' hyperthyroidism and ophthalmopathy. Whole-study context: At the time of initial diagnosis and before any treatment, peripheral blood was collected.

Criteria for exclusion of patients were uncontrolled infection, other autoimmune disease, pregnancy or lactation. This CDR3 spans 13 amino acids. Germline CDR1 reads SQVTM; CDR2 reads ANQGSEA. V lost 5 bases and J 6 bases, leaving 14 bases between the germline ends. TCR beta CDR3 regions were amplified from RNA transcripts. Carried out on the TCR CDR3, a first-round RT-PCR used the HTBI primer set. TCRdb itself ran the multiplex PCR reads through MiXCR, one entry per CDR3 protein. The repertoire consists of about 600,000 distinct CDR3 sequences, with 14% occurring once and the leading ten covering around 7%. Regarding the study as a whole: Ophthalmopathy was model-predicted a median about 6.7 months pre-onset.

The sequence was obtained from a woman aged 18-30 years with Graves' ophthalmopathy. The chain uses TRBV29-1 and TRBJ2-1; D unresolved. The sequencing sample was made of blood. CDR3 in amino acids: CSVPRPRTNEQFF. The CDR3 nucleotides read TGCAGCGTTCCCCGGCCCAGAACCAATGAGCAGTTCTTC.